Presented here are 8 T cell receptor beta chains from one specimen sequenced in a study of T cells in Graves' hyperthyroidism and ophthalmopathy (dated by TCRdb to between 2017 and 2020). The method was multiplex PCR. Instrument used: Illumina HiSeq 2000. TCR beta CDR3 regions were amplified from RNA transcripts. A first-round RT-PCR of the TCR CDR3 used the HTBI primer set with the Qiagen OneStep RT-PCR kit. The public reads were run again by TCRdb, first through fastp at Q25 and then through MiXCR, and only productive beta chains were kept. Every entry covers one CDR3 protein and lists the most common genes and DNA from its rows. Present in this sample are about 520,000 distinct CDR3 sequences, about 24% of which were seen just once. The ten largest make up approximately 11% of the sample. What was sequenced was blood. Receptors originate from a woman aged 30 to 39 with Graves' ophthalmopathy.

V gene TRBV3-1 combines with J gene TRBJ1-1; D is uncertain. The CDR3 sequence is 15 residues long. Germline V gene sequence: CDR1 LGHDT, CDR2 YNNKEL (reference sequence). Trimming removed 0 bases from V and 1 base from J, with 9 bases in between. CDR3 coding DNA: TGTGCCAGCAGCCAAGACCCCACTTCGAACACTGAAGCTTTCTTT. This codes for CASSQDPTSNTEAFF.

This clonotype was seen many times. This chain uses TRBV4-1 with TRBJ1-5; D gene uncertain. From germline, CDR1 is MGHRA and CDR2 YSYEKL. The CDR3 has 15 amino acids. V was pared by 5 bases and J by 0 bases, with 11 bases between. The CDR3 here is CASSSAPGSNQPQHF. DNA for the CDR3: TGCGCCAGCAGCAGCGCTCCAGGTAGCAATCAGCCCCAGCATTTT.

This clonotype occurred many times. The chain links TRBV5-1 to TRBJ1-6; weak D call: TRBD1 (5 bases). V dropped 3 bases and J dropped 0 bases, with 10 bases sitting between them. Per germline, CDR1 SGHRS and CDR2 YFSETQ. This CDR3 contains 16 residues. Here the CDR3 DNA reads TGCGCCAGCAGCTGGGACCTACGCTCCTATAATTCACCCCTCCACTTT. It is translated as CASSWDLRSYNSPLHF.

This clonotype showed up many times. This chain links TRBV7-2 with TRBJ1-5; D is unresolved. Trimming removed 0 bases from V and 0 bases from J, with 9 bases in between. CDR1 is SGHTA and CDR2 is FQGNSA in the germline V gene. This CDR3 region has 16 residues. The CDR3, as DNA: TGTGCCAGCAGCTTAGCGCTTTCGAATAGCAATCAGCCCCAGCATTTT. Protein: CASSLALSNSNQPQHF.

This clonotype was detected many times. The rearrangement uses TRBV20-1 and TRBJ2-7; TRBD1 or TRBD2 may be the D gene (7 bases each). Per the germline V gene, CDR1 is DFQATT and CDR2 is SNEGSKA (reference sequence). The CDR3 consists of 15 residues. Trimming removed 1 base at V and 1 base at J, with 14 bases between. The CDR3 bases are TGCAGTGCTAGAGTCCGCAGGGGGGGATCCTACGAGCAGTACTTC. This sequence encodes CSARVRRGGSYEQYF.

The chain uses TRBV12-3 or TRBV12-4 and TRBJ1-2, with a tentative D call TRBD1 (5 bases). The V gene lost 6 bases and the J gene lost 7 bases, with 9 bases spanning the gap. CDR3 length: 11 residues. The CDR3 is CASRGLVGYTF. CDR3 sequence (DNA): TGTGCCAGCAGGGGACTGGTTGGCTACACCTTC.

Only a few counts were recorded for this clonotype. The chain uses TRBV15 and TRBJ2-4; D not certain. The CDR3 runs 15 residues. Trimming cost V 0 bases and J 1 base, with 7 bases left between them. Germline loops: CDR1 LNHNV, CDR2 YYDKDF (reference sequence). The chain's CDR3 is CATSRDSAAKNIQYF. The CDR3 DNA sequence: TGTGCCACCAGCAGAGATTCGGCGGCCAAAAACATTCAGTACTTC. The full variable domain, rest sourced from reference TRBV15 and TRBJ2-4, is DAMVIQNPRYQVTQFGKPVTLSCSQTLNHNVMYWYQQKSSQAPKLLFHYYDKDFNNEADTPDNFQSRRPNTSFCFLDIRSPGLGDTAMYLCATSRDSAAKNIQYFGAGTRLSVL.

This clonotype occurred many times. The genes are TRBV4-3 and TRBJ2-7; 8 bases align to TRBD2. The CDR3 has 16 amino acids. The germline V gene encodes CDR1 LGHNA and CDR2 YSLEER. V lost 0 bases, J lost 3 bases, and 7 bases stayed unmatched. The CDR3 DNA reads TGCGCCAGCAGCCAAGATGTGCGGGGGGATAACTACGAGCAGTACTTC. Amino acids: CASSQDVRGDNYEQYF.